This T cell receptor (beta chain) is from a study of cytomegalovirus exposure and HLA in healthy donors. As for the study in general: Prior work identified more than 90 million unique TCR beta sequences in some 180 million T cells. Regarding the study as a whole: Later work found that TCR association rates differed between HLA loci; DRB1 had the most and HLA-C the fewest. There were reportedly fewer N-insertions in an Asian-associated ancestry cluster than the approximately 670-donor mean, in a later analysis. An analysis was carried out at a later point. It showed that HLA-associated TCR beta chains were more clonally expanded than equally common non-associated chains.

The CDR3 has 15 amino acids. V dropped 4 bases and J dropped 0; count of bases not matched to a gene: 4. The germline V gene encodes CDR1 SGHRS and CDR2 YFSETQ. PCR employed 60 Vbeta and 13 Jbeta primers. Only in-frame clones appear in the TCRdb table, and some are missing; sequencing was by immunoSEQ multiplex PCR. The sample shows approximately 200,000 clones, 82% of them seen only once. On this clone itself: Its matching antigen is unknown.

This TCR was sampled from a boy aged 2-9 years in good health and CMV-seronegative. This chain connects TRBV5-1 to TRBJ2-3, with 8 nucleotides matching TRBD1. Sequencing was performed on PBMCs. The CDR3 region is CASSLRTGSTDTQYF. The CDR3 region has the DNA TGCGCCAGCAGCCTTCGGACAGGGAGCACAGATACGCAGTATTTT.